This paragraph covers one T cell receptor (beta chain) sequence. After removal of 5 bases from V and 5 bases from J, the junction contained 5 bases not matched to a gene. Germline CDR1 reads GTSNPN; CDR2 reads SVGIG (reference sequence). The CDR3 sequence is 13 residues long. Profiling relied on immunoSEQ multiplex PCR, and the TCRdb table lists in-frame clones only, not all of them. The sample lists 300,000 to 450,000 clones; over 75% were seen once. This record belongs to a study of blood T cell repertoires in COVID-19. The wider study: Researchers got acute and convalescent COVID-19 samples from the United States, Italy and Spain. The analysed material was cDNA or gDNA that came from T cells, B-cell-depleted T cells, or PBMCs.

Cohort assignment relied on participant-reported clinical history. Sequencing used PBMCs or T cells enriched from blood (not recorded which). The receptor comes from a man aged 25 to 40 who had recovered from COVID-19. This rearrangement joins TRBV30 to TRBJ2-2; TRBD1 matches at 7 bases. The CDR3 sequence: CAWGTAETGELFF. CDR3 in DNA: TGTGCCTGGGGGACAGCAGAAACCGGGGAGCTGTTTTTT.